The 22 T cell receptor beta chains given below trace back to one sample, sequenced in a study of T cell responses to AZD1222 COVID-19 vaccine. This table comes from immunoSEQ multiplex PCR, and its TCRdb copy is limited to in-frame clones, with some not included. In the table there are fewer than 300,000 clones, approximately 95% of which are singletons. Source: peripheral blood, taken on day 0 of AZD1222 vaccination. The receptors were sampled from an adult in good health.

The chain recombines TRBV5-4 with TRBJ1-1, with a tentative D call TRBD1 (5 bases). CDR1 and CDR2 (germline): SGHNT, YYREEE (reference sequence). Trimming pared 4 bases from V and 7 bases from J, leaving 17 bases between. The CDR3 runs 14 residues. The DNA for the CDR3 is TGTGCCAGCAGCCCTAGTGGGGCAAGAGGTGAAGCTTTCTTT. Its translation is CASSPSGARGEAFF.

The chain recombines TRBV25-1 with TRBJ2-3, with 8 bases matching TRBD1. Germline values: CDR1 MGHDK, CDR2 SYGVNS. The CDR3 length is 16 residues. V lost 5 bases and J lost 5; bases outside the gene matches: 12. The CDR3 is CASSPPGRGLVDTQYF. CDR3 DNA sequence: TGTGCCAGCAGTCCCCCGGGCAGGGGGCTGGTAGATACGCAGTATTTT.

This clone was seen once. The rearrangement uses TRBV28 and TRBJ1-4; perhaps TRBD1 as D (5 bases). The V and J ends lost 5 bases and 7 bases respectively, with 17 bases between them. Per the germline V gene, CDR1 is MDHEN and CDR2 is SYDVKM. This CDR3 spans 15 amino acids. The CDR3 spells CASSTSQGLLEKLFF. In DNA, the CDR3 is TGTGCCAGCAGTACGTCTCAGGGTTTACTTGAAAAACTGTTTTTT.

The DNA for the CDR3 is TGCGCCAGCAGTAATTTGGACACCTCCACAGATACGCAGTATTTT. Encoded protein: CASSNLDTSTDTQYF. The gene calls are TRBV5-1 and TRBJ2-3; a weak D match, TRBD1 (5 bases). The CDR3 is 15 amino acids. Germline assignment: CDR1 SGHRS and CDR2 YFSETQ. V was clipped by 5 bases and J by 2 bases, with 15 bases between them.

The chain is built from TRBV19 and TRBJ1-3; maybe TRBD1 (5 bases). The CDR3 covers 17 residues. Trimming stripped 6 bases from V and 8 bases from J, with 26 bases between. Germline V gene data show CDR1 as LNHDA and CDR2 as SQIVND (reference sequence). CDR3 residues: CASSPRGGYWQMDTIYF. The CDR3 DNA reads TGTGCCAGTAGCCCTCGTGGGGGGTACTGGCAGATGGACACCATATATTTT.

J is TRBJ1-1 and V is TRBV19; D is ambiguous. Trimming shortened V by 6 bases and J by 0 bases, and 17 bases separated the two germline ends. CDR3 size: 16 residues. CDR1 is LNHDA and CDR2 is SQIVND in the germline V gene (reference sequence). CDR3 in amino acids: CASSIRRAGMNTEAFF. In DNA form, the CDR3 reads TGTGCCAGTAGCATCCGAAGGGCGGGAATGAACACTGAAGCTTTCTTT.

The CDR3 DNA reads TGTGCCAGCAGTGACCGCAGGGTTCACTATGGCTACACCTTC. As protein: CASSDRRVHYGYTF. The rearrangement links TRBV6-2 or TRBV6-3 to TRBJ1-2; a possible D gene is TRBD1 (5 bases). Trimming removed 5 bases at V and 3 bases at J, with 13 bases between. Per the germline V gene, CDR1 is MNHEY and CDR2 is SVGEGT. The CDR3 covers 14 residues.

This chain uses TRBV5-6 with TRBJ1-6, with 11 bases identical to TRBD1. This CDR3 has 17 residues. Germline loops: CDR1 SGHDT, CDR2 YYEEEE. With 3 bases clipped from V and 7 bases from J, the junction kept 9 bases outside the gene matches. CDR3 in DNA: TGTGCCAGCAGCTCTCGGACAGGGGGCTATCGGAATTCACCCCTCCACTTT. It specifies CASSSRTGGYRNSPLHF.

This chain uses TRBV18 with TRBJ1-2; possible D gene TRBD1, 5 bases. The length of the CDR3 is 14 residues. Trimming cost V 4 bases and J 2 bases, with 11 bases left between them. CDR1 and CDR2 (germline): KGHSH, LQKENI. The DNA of the CDR3 is TGTGCCAGCTCACATACGACAGAAAACTATGGCTACACCTTC. This gives the protein CASSHTTENYGYTF. The full variable domain, its missing parts supplied by reference TRBV18 and TRBJ1-2, is NAGVMQNPRHLVRRRGQEARLRCSPMKGHSHVYWYRQLPEEGLKFMVYLQKENIIDESGMPKERFSAEFPKEGPSILRIQQVVRGDSAAYFCASSHTTENYGYTFGSGTRLTVV.

This clone appeared a single time. The V call is TRBV7-2, the J call TRBJ1-2; 7 bases are a match to TRBD1. V was pared by 5 bases and J by 0 bases, with 6 bases of the junction left unmatched. Germline CDR1 and CDR2: SGHTA and FQGNSA. The CDR3 consists of 15 residues. The CDR3 DNA sequence: TGTGCCAGCAGCCCTCAGGGGGGGCCTAACTATGGCTACACCTTC. Translating gives CASSPQGGPNYGYTF.

V gene TRBV10-3 combines with J gene TRBJ1-2; tentatively, D is TRBD1 (5 bases). The V gene's germline CDR1 is ENHRY and CDR2 SYGVKD. The CDR3 runs 16 residues. Between the trimmed V and J ends, which lost 5 bases and 6 bases, there was a span of 22 bases. The CDR3: CAISLSGPSLGDGYTF. CDR3 DNA sequence: TGTGCCATCAGTCTCTCCGGGCCTTCTCTGGGGGATGGCTACACCTTC.

The chain is built from TRBV3-1 (or the pseudogene TRBV3-2) and TRBJ2-7, with 8 positions matching TRBD2. V was pared by 1 base and J by 6 bases, with 5 bases of the junction left unmatched. Germline V lookup: CDR1 LGHDT, CDR2 YNNKEL (reference sequence). The CDR3 is 14 residues long. The CDR3 spells CASSQGTSTAEQYF. The CDR3 DNA reads as TGTGCCAGCAGCCAAGGGACTAGCACAGCCGAGCAGTACTTC.

The V and J genes are TRBV3-1 (or the pseudogene TRBV3-2) and TRBJ2-1; 10 bases are shared with TRBD2. Germline lookup yields CDR1 LGHDT and CDR2 YNNKEL (reference sequence). This CDR3 spans 16 amino acids. V trimming: 1 base; J trimming: 6 bases; junction bases outside the gene matches: 6. CDR3: CASSQAGLAGGNEQFF. The CDR3 nucleotides read TGTGCCAGCAGCCAAGCAGGGTTAGCGGGGGGCAATGAGCAGTTCTTC.

This clone was observed once. The rearrangement links TRBV28 to TRBJ1-6; TRBD1 might be the D (6 bases). This CDR3 is built from 15 residues. The germline V gene encodes CDR1 MDHEN and CDR2 SYDVKM. The germline V and J ends were trimmed by 3 bases and 6 bases, with 12 bases remaining between them. DNA of the CDR3: TGTGCCAGCAGTTTTCCGGACAGTATTAATTCACCCCTCCACTTT. Amino acids: CASSFPDSINSPLHF.

This rearrangement joins TRBV7-2 to TRBJ2-3; 10 bases match TRBD2. The CDR3 sequence is 17 residues long. V lost 5 bases, J lost 3 bases, and 11 bases stayed unmatched. Germline CDR1 and CDR2: SGHTA and FQGNSA. For the CDR3, the DNA is TGTGCCAGCAGCCGTACTCAAGCGGGGGGGCCGACAGATACGCAGTATTTT. This translates into CASSRTQAGGPTDTQYF.

This clone has more than one count but fewer than ten. This chain connects TRBV7-2 to TRBJ2-3; 8 nucleotides align to TRBD2. The CDR3 runs to 14 residues. The germline V gene encodes CDR1 SGHTA and CDR2 FQGNSA. V trimming: 0 bases; J trimming: 4 bases; junction bases outside the gene matches: 0. CDR3 protein: CASSLAAGADTQYF. The DNA of the CDR3 is TGTGCCAGCAGCTTAGCAGCGGGAGCAGATACGCAGTATTTT. The full variable domain, its missing parts supplied by reference TRBV7-2 and TRBJ2-3, is GAGVSQSPSNKVTEKGKDVELRCDPISGHTALYWYRQSLGQGLEFLIYFQGNSAPDKSGLPSDRFSAERTGGSVSTLTIQRTQQEDSAVYLCASSLAAGADTQYFGPGTRLTVL.

The chain carries TRBV5-8 and TRBJ1-4; D gene uncertain. The CDR3 covers 13 residues. V was shortened by 0 bases and J by 8 bases, with 8 bases between the two germline ends. Per germline, CDR1 SGHTS and CDR2 YDEGEE. CDR3: CASSLVRREKLFF. In nucleotides, the CDR3 is TGTGCCAGCAGCTTGGTGCGGAGAGAAAAACTGTTTTTT.

The rearrangement links TRBV5-4 to TRBJ1-1, with 11 positions matching TRBD1. CDR1 is SGHNT and CDR2 is YYREEE in the germline V gene (reference sequence). With V trimmed by 3 bases and J by 13 bases, 11 bases remained unmatched. This CDR3 has 14 residues. CDR3 sequence: CASSSGQGAREVFF. CDR3 DNA sequence: TGTGCCAGCAGCTCCGGACAGGGGGCAAGGGAGGTTTTCTTT. Supplemented by reference TRBV5-4 and TRBJ1-1, the full variable domain reads ETGVTQSPTHLIKTRGQQVTLRCSSQSGHNTVSWYQQALGQGPQFIFQYYREEENGRGNFPPRFSGLQFPNYSSELNVNALELDDSALYLCASSSGQGAREVFFGQGTRLTVV.

V usage is TRBV5-1 and J usage is TRBJ2-3; 8 nucleotides match TRBD1. Unmatched junction bases numbered 3, after V lost 0 bases and J lost 6 bases. CDR3 length: 14 residues. CDR1 SGHRS and CDR2 YFSETQ come from the germline V gene. The CDR3 DNA follows: TGCGCCAGCAGCTTGGTCAGGGGGCACGATACGCAGTATTTT. This gives the protein CASSLVRGHDTQYF. Based on the CDR3 plus reference TRBV5-1 and TRBJ2-3, the full variable domain is KAGVTQTPRYLIKTRGQQVTLSCSPISGHRSVSWYQQTPGQGLQFLFEYFSETQRNKGNFPGRFSGRQFSNSRSEMNVSTLELGDSALYLCASSLVRGHDTQYFGPGTRLTVL.

This clone was detected only once. The rearrangement links TRBV2 to TRBJ2-7; D unclear. CDR3 size: 13 residues. CDR1 and CDR2 (germline): SNHLY, FYNNEI. Trimming took off 10 bases at V and 1 base at J, with 14 bases between the two ends. The CDR3 loop is CATRPGPSYEQYF. CDR3 coding DNA: TGTGCCACCCGTCCGGGCCCGTCCTACGAGCAGTACTTC.

This clone was picked up a small number of times. V gene TRBV7-9 combines with J gene TRBJ1-4, with a weak D call TRBD1 (5 bases). Trimming shortened V by 1 base and J by 7 bases, and 13 bases separated the two germline ends. The CDR3 has 15 amino acids. Germline-derived CDR1 and CDR2 are SEHNR and FQNEAQ (reference sequence). CDR3 DNA: TGTGCCAGCAGCTTAGGAAGGGGTGGAAGTGAAAAACTGTTTTTT. Translating gives CASSLGRGGSEKLFF.

This chain uses TRBV19 with TRBJ2-7, with TRBD2 matching 14 bases. Germline V gene lookup returns CDR1 LNHDA and CDR2 SQIVND (reference sequence). The CDR3 contains 14 residues. The V gene end was trimmed by 4 bases and the J gene end by 6 bases; junction bases not matched to a gene: 2. The CDR3 reads CASSKTSGRAEQYF. The CDR3, as DNA: TGTGCCAGTAGTAAGACTAGCGGGAGGGCCGAGCAGTACTTC.